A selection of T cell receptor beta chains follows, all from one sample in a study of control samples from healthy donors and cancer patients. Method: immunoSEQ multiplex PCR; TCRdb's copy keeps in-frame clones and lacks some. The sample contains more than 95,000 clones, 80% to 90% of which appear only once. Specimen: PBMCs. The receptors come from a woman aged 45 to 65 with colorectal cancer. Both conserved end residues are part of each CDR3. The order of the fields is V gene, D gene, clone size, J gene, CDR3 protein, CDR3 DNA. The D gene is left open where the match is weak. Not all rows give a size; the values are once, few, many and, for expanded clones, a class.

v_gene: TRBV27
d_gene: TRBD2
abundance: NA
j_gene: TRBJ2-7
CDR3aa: CATRIGLADPYEQYF
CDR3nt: TGTGCCACGCGGATCGGGCTAGCGGACCCCTACGAGCAGTACTTC

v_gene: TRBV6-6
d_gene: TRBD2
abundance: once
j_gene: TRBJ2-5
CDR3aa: CASSPLPGRGLAGNQETQYF
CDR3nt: TGTGCCAGCAGCCCCCTCCCGGGCAGGGGACTAGCGGGGAACCAAGAGACCCAGTACTTC

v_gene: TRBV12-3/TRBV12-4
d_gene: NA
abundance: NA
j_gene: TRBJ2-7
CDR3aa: CASSTGQVYEQYF
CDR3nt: TGTGCCAGCAGCACAGGACAAGTCTACGAGCAGTACTTC

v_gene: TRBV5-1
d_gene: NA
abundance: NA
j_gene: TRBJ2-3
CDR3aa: CASSLGGGSASTDTQYF
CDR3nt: TGCGCCAGCAGCTTGGGTGGCGGTAGTGCTAGCACAGATACGCAGTATTTT

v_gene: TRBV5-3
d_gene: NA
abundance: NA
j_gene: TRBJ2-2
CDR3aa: CARSLDLLGGSNTGELFF
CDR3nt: TGTGCCAGAAGCTTGGATTTGCTGGGCGGCTCGAACACCGGGGAGCTGTTTTTT

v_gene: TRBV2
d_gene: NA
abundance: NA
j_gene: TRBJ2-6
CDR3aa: CASRDLDSGANVLTF
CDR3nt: TGTGCCAGCAGGGACTTAGACTCTGGGGCCAACGTCCTGACTTTC

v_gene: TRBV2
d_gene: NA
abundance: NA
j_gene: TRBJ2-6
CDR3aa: CASSERRHGANVLTF
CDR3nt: TGTGCCAGCAGTGAACGGAGGCATGGGGCCAACGTCCTGACTTTC

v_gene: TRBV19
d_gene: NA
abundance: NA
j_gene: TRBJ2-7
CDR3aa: CASSLRGVSSYEQYF
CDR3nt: TGTGCCAGTAGCTTGCGAGGAGTAAGCTCCTACGAGCAGTACTTC

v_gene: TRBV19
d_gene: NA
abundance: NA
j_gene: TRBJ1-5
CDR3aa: CASRTARNPGSNQPQHF
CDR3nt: TGTGCCAGCCGAACGGCCAGAAACCCTGGGAGCAATCAGCCCCAGCATTTT

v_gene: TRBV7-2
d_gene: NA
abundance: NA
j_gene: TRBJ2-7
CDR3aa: CASSLLASSYEQYF
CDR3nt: TGTGCCAGCAGTTTGTTAGCGTCTTCGTACGAGCAGTACTTC

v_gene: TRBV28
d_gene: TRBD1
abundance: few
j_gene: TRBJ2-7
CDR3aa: CASSRQGLSYEQYF
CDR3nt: TGTGCCAGCAGCCGACAGGGGTTGTCCTACGAGCAGTACTTC

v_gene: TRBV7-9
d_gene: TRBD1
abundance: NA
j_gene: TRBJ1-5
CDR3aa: CASSLARDRGLNQPQHF
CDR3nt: TGTGCCAGCAGCTTAGCTCGGGACAGGGGGCTTAATCAGCCCCAGCATTTT

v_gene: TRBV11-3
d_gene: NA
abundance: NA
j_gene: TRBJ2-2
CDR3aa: CASSFGPNTGELFF
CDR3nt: TGTGCCAGCAGCTTCGGACCGAACACCGGGGAGCTGTTTTTT

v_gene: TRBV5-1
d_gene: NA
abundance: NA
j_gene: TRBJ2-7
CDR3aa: CASSLDRTSYEQYF
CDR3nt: TGCGCCAGCAGCTTGGACAGAACCTCCTACGAGCAGTACTTC

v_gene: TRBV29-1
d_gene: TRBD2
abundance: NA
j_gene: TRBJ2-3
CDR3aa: CSVDGTSIADTQYF
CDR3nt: TGCAGCGTTGACGGGACTAGCATAGCAGATACGCAGTATTTT

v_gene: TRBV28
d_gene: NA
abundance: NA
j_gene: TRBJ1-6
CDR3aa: CASSSPGGGNSPLHF
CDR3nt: TGTGCCAGCAGTTCCCCCGGGGGAGGTAATTCACCCCTCCACTTT

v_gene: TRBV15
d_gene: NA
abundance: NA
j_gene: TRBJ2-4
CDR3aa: CATSRDTVNIQYF
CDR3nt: TGTGCCACCAGCAGAGATACGGTAAACATTCAGTACTTC

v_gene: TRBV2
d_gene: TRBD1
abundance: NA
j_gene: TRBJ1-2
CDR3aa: CASAAGTGYLSTF
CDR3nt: TGTGCCAGCGCAGCCGGGACAGGGTATCTCTCCACCTTC

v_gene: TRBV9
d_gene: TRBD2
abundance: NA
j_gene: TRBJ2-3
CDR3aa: CASTPGGRPDTQYF
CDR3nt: TGTGCCAGCACCCCGGGGGGGCGCCCAGATACGCAGTATTTT

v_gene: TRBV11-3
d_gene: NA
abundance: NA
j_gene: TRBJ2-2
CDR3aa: CASSLRGTGELFF
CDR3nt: TGTGCCAGCAGCTTAAGGGGTACTGGGGAGCTGTTTTTT

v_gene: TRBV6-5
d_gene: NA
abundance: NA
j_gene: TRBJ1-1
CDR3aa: CASSYSRETGNTEAFF
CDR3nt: TGTGCCAGCAGTTACTCGAGGGAGACAGGGAACACTGAAGCTTTCTTT

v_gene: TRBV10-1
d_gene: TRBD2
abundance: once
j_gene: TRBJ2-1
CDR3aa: CASSETSGSGNEQFF
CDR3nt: TGCGCCAGCAGTGAAACTAGCGGGAGTGGGAATGAGCAGTTCTTC

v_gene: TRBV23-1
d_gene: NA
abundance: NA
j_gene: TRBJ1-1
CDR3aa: CASSHNSVNTEAFF
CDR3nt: TGCGCCAGCAGTCATAACAGTGTGAACACTGAAGCTTTCTTT

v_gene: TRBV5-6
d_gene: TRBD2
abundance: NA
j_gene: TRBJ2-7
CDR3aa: CASSVGLAVYEQYF
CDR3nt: TGTGCCAGCAGCGTGGGACTAGCGGTCTACGAGCAGTACTTC

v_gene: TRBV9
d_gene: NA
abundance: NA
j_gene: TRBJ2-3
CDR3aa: CASSADHLSTDTQYF
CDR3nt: TGTGCCAGCAGCGCTGACCACCTAAGCACAGATACGCAGTATTTT

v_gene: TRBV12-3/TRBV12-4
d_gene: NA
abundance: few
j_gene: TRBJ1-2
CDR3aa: CASSSDSYYGYTF
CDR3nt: TGTGCCAGCAGTTCCGACAGCTACTATGGCTACACCTTC

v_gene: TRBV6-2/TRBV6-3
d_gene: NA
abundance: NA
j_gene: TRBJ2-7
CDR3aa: CASSYSPPETRDEQYF
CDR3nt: TGTGCCAGCAGTTACTCACCCCCGGAAACCCGCGACGAGCAGTACTTC

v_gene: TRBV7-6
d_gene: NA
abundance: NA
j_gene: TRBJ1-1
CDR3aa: CASSLLASEGGRAFF
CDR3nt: TGTGCCAGCAGCTTATTGGCGTCGGAGGGTGGGCGAGCTTTCTTT

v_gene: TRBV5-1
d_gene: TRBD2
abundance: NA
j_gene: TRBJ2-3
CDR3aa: CASSITSVGPDTQYF
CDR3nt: TGCGCCAGCAGCATCACTAGCGTGGGACCGGATACGCAGTATTTT

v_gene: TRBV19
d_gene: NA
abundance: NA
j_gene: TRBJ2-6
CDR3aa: CASSVDNSGANVLTF
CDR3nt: TGTGCCAGTAGTGTGGACAATTCGGGGGCCAACGTCCTGACTTTC

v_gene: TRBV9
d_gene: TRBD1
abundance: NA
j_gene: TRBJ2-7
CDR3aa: CASSASGTEYLYEQYF
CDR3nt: TGTGCCAGCAGCGCCTCGGGGACAGAGTATCTCTACGAGCAGTACTTC

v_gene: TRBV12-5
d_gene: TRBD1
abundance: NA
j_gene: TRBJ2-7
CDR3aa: CASGLVVDRTYEQYF
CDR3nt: TGTGCTAGTGGTTTGGTTGTGGACAGGACCTACGAGCAGTACTTC

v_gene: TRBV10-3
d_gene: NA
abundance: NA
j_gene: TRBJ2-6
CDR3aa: CAISESETAIGRSGANVLTF
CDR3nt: TGTGCCATCAGTGAGTCCGAGACAGCAATCGGTCGCTCTGGGGCCAACGTCCTGACTTTC

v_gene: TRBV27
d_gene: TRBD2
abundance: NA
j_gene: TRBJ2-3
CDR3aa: CASSLFPGLAEVGTDTQYF
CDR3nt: TGTGCCAGCAGTTTATTCCCGGGACTAGCGGAAGTCGGCACAGATACGCAGTATTTT

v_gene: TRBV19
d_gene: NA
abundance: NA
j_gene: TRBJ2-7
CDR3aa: CASSGGDISSSYEQYF
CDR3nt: TGTGCCAGTAGTGGGGGTGACATCTCGAGCTCCTACGAGCAGTACTTC

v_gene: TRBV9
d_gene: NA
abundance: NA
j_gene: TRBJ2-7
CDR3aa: CASSVDDSSYEQYF
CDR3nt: TGTGCCAGCAGCGTAGACGACAGCTCCTACGAGCAGTACTTC

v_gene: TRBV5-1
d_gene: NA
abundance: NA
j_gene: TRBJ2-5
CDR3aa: CASSQSEGSETQYF
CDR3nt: TGCGCCAGCAGCCAGAGTGAGGGTTCGGAGACCCAGTACTTC

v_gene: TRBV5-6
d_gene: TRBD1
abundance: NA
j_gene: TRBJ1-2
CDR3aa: CASSLGRQGAFGYTF
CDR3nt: TGTGCCAGCAGCCTGGGGCGACAGGGTGCTTTTGGCTACACCTTC

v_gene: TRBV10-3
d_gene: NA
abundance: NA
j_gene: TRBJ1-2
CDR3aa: CAISARSEDGEGYTF
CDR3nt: TGTGCCATCAGTGCAAGGTCGGAAGACGGCGAGGGCTACACCTTC

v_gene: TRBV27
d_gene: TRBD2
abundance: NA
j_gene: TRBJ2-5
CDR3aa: CASSNDLQRGGPETQYF
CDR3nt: TGTGCCAGCAGCAATGATCTACAGCGGGGGGGCCCAGAGACCCAGTACTTC

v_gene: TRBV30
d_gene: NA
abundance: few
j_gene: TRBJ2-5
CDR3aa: CAWSVRETQYF
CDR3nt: TGTGCCTGGAGTGTACGAGAGACCCAGTACTTC

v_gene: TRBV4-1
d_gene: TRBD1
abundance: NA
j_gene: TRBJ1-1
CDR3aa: CASSLGQGPPEGTEAFF
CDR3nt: TGCGCCAGCAGCCTGGGACAGGGGCCCCCCGAGGGGACTGAAGCTTTCTTT

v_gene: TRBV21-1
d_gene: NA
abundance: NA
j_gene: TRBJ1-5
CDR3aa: CASSSGDRRKSSGYSNQPQHF
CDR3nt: TGTGCCAGCAGTTCCGGGGACCGTCGGAAATCTTCGGGGTATAGCAATCAGCCCCAGCATTTT

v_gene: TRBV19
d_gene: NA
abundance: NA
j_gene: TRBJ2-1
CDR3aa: CASSYDTGNDEQFF
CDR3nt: TGTGCCAGTAGTTATGATACAGGGAATGATGAGCAGTTCTTC

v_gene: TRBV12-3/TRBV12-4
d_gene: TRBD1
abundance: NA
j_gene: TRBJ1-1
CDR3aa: CASSRTGGIEAFF
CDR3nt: TGTGCCAGCAGTCGGACAGGGGGCATCGAAGCTTTCTTT